These 29 T cell receptor beta chains came from one sample sequenced in a study of tumor-infiltrating lymphocytes in primary liver carcinoma. From around 520 ng of total RNA, TCR beta-specific cDNA was reverse-transcribed using a constant-region primer. Libraries of TCR beta came from three nested multiplex PCR rounds with slightly modified ARM-PCR. Each of the first two PCR rounds ran approximately 11 cycles with TRBV1-TRBV30 forward and C-beta reverse primers. TCRdb recomputed calls from the multiplex PCR reads with MiXCR, one row per CDR3 protein. The data contain around 120,000 distinct CDR3 sequences, about two thirds of them singletons. Each 20-30 mg portion of unsorted bulk tissue served as the source for co-extraction of RNA and DNA. Material for sequencing was tumor-adjacent normal liver tissue. All receptors derive from a woman aged 60-75 years with primary liver carcinoma and hepatitis B virus infection.

Notes on this clonotype: A read error may account for a junction end that differs from germline. This chain links TRBV14 with TRBJ2-2; the match to TRBD2 covers 10 bases. The germline V gene encodes CDR1 SGHDN and CDR2 FVKESK. There are 14 residues in the CDR3. The CDR3 nucleotides are TGTGCCATCAGCAGACTAGCGGGCACCGGGGAGCTGTTTTTT. Translating it yields CAISRLAGTGELFF.

Details on this clonotype: The junction does not match germline at one end; this may be a read error. The J gene is TRBJ2-1, the V gene TRBV29-1; weak D call: TRBD2 (6 bases). Germline CDR1 and CDR2: SQVTM and ANQGSEA. The CDR3 contains 16 residues. CDR3 DNA: TGCGGCGTTGAAGATCTGTTAACGGGAGACCCCAATGAGCAGTTCTTC. It codes for CGVEDLLTGDPNEQFF.

As to this clonotype: The CDR3 ends on some other residue instead of the conserved phenylalanine or tryptophan, so this is likely a read error. The chain uses TRBV20-1 and TRBJ2-5, with 7 bases that match TRBD2. V lost 5 bases to trimming and J lost 2 bases; unmatched junction nucleotides: 5. The CDR3 totals 13 residues. CDR1 is DFQATT, CDR2 SNEGSKA, per germline (reference sequence). CDR3 protein: CSAQAGPQETQYL. CDR3 DNA sequence: TGCAGTGCTCAAGCGGGACCACAAGAGACCCAGTACTTA.

Of note for this clonotype: It is likely a read error, because the conserved phenylalanine at the end of the CDR3 is missing. The V gene is TRBV12-3 or TRBV12-4, the J gene TRBJ1-5; perhaps TRBD1 as D (5 bases). The CDR3 has 14 residues. The CDR3 DNA follows: TGTGCCGGCAGTCTACAGGATAGCAATCAGCCCCAGCATTTA. Protein sequence: CAGSLQDSNQPQHL.

Details on this clonotype: At one of its ends the junction is not consistent with the germline gene, which may arise from a read error. The CDR3 bases are TGTGCCAGCAGTTACGGGCAGGGGGGCGCCGAGGAGCTGCTTTTT. Encoded protein: CASSYGQGGAEELLF. The chain employs TRBV6-5 and TRBJ2-2, with a tentative D call TRBD1 (7 bases). Germline V gene data show CDR1 as MNHEY and CDR2 as SVGAGI. The CDR3 covers 15 residues.

V usage is TRBV24-1 and J usage is TRBJ2-1, with D uncertain. This CDR3 contains 13 residues. The V end lost 5 bases, the J end lost 3 bases, and 7 bases lay between the germline ends. Germline assignment: CDR1 KGHDR and CDR2 SFDVKD. CDR3 in amino acids: CATSGSNYNEQFF. In nucleotides, the CDR3 is TGTGCCACCAGTGGGAGCAACTACAATGAGCAGTTCTTC.

In this sample, this clonotype turned up many times. The chain couples TRBV20-1 to TRBJ2-1; D gene unclear. The CDR3 spans 13 residues. V was shortened by 1 base and J by 4 bases, with 8 bases between the two germline ends. Germline lookup yields CDR1 DFQATT and CDR2 SNEGSKA (reference sequence). CDR3 nucleotide sequence: TGCAGTGCTAGAGTTGCTGAATACAATGAGCAGTTCTTC. Protein sequence: CSARVAEYNEQFF.

The chain employs TRBV29-1 and TRBJ2-3; TRBD2 aligns across 7 bases. This CDR3 comprises 15 residues. Trimming removed 8 bases from V and 2 bases from J; junction bases left unmatched: 13. Germline V gives CDR1 SQVTM, CDR2 ANQGSEA. In nucleotides, the CDR3 is TGCAGCTCACTAGGGTTAGCGGGCGTCACAGATACGCAGTATTTT. Translating gives CSSLGLAGVTDTQYF.

This sequence joins TRBV7-2 and TRBJ2-1; possible D gene TRBD2, 5 bases. The V and J ends lost 2 bases and 7 bases respectively, with 12 bases between them. Germline CDR1 and CDR2: SGHTA and FQGNSA. This CDR3 spans 14 amino acids. The CDR3 sequence: CASSLSNGENEQFF. The CDR3 coding sequence is TGTGCCAGCAGCTTATCCAACGGGGAGAATGAGCAGTTCTTC.

This clonotype was found a few times. This may arise from a read error, as a much more abundant clone is one base away. The J gene is TRBJ2-1, the V gene TRBV10-3; 11 positions match TRBD1. The CDR3 sequence is 13 residues long. Looked up from germline, CDR1 is ENHRY and CDR2 is SYGVKD. Here the CDR3 DNA reads TGTACCACCGGGGACAGGGGGGACAATGAGCAGTTCTTC. It encodes CTTGDRGDNEQFF.

In this sample, this clonotype turned up many times. The V and J genes are TRBV28 and TRBJ1-2; 7 bases are a match to TRBD1. CDR3 length: 17 residues. The V segment lost 2 bases and the J segment 6 bases; nucleotides outside the gene matches: 15. Germline V gene data show CDR1 as MDHEN and CDR2 as SYDVKM. The CDR3 loop is CASSLDMRRGLTDGYTF. The DNA of the CDR3 is TGTGCCAGCAGTTTAGATATGCGGAGGGGGCTGACAGATGGCTACACCTTC.

This clonotype was observed a handful of times. It is likely a read error, because the conserved phenylalanine at the end of the CDR3 is missing. The chain links TRBV6-5 to TRBJ2-1; possible D gene TRBD2, 5 bases. The germline V gene has CDR1 MNHEY and CDR2 SVGAGI. The CDR3 runs to 14 residues. Trimming left V 0 bases short and J 7 bases short, with 10 bases between. CDR3: CASSYSPSINEQFV. The CDR3, as DNA: TGTGCCAGCAGTTACTCCCCTAGCATTAATGAGCAGTTCGTC.

As DNA, the CDR3 is TGTGCCAGTACCAGTAAGCTGGGCACAGATACGCAGTATTTT. Translation gives CASTSKLGTDTQYF. The V and J genes are TRBV11-2 and TRBJ2-3; D uncertain. V was trimmed by 9 bases and J by 1 base, leaving 14 bases between them. CDR1 is SGHAT and CDR2 is FQNNGV in the germline V gene. This CDR3 has 14 residues. The whole variable domain, remainder taken from reference TRBV11-2 and TRBJ2-3, is EAGVAQSPRYKIIEKRQSVAFWCNPISGHATLYWYQQILGQGPKLLIQFQNNGVVDDSQLPKDRFSAERLKGVDSTLKIQPAKLEDSAVYLCASTSKLGTDTQYFGPGTRLTVL.

Worth noting for this clonotype: Being one base from a much bigger clone, this may be a read error. The chain combines TRBV7-9 with TRBJ1-3, with D possibly matching TRBD1 (6 bases). The CDR3 totals 19 residues. Germline V gives CDR1 SEHNR, CDR2 FQNEAQ (reference sequence). V was clipped by 1 base and J by 0 bases, with 19 bases between them. CDR3 nucleotide sequence: TGTGCCAGCAGCTTAGTGGGACTGGGCAGGGGAGACTCTGGAAACACCATATATTTT. It is translated as CASSLVGLGRGDSGNTIYF.

To note about this clonotype: A read error may produce the germline difference seen at one junction end. The chain couples TRBV4-1 to TRBJ1-2; the D is unclear. The CDR3 runs to 14 residues. In germline, CDR1 is MGHRA, CDR2 YSYEKL. CDR3 region: CAGSRPGRNYGYTF. The CDR3 DNA reads as TGCGCCGGCAGCCGACCGGGCAGGAACTATGGCTACACCTTC.

This clonotype has a single count. The chain employs TRBV29-1 and TRBJ1-1, with D perhaps matching TRBD1 (5 bases). CDR3 length: 13 amino acids. The germline CDR1 and CDR2 sequences are SQVTM and ANQGSEA. The V end was cut by 6 bases, the J end by 0 bases, with 11 bases between. The CDR3 loop reads CSVTGTMNTEAFF. In DNA form, the CDR3 reads TGCAGCGTAACCGGGACCATGAACACTGAAGCTTTCTTT.

The gene calls are TRBV7-9 and TRBJ2-7; perhaps D is TRBD1 or TRBD2 (5 bases each). Germline V CDR1 and CDR2: SEHNR, FQNEAQ (reference sequence). This CDR3 is 14 amino acids long. V gave up 4 bases and J gave up 4 bases, with 14 bases separating them. In DNA, the CDR3 is TGTGCCAGCAGCTCTACCGGGGCAGGTTACGAGCAGTACTTC. This sequence encodes CASSSTGAGYEQYF.

The rearrangement uses TRBV29-1 and TRBJ2-3; TRBD2 is a possible D gene (7 bases). This CDR3 is 15 amino acids long. In germline, CDR1 is SQVTM, CDR2 ANQGSEA. The V end lost 7 bases, the J end lost 2 bases, and 19 bases lay between the germline ends. CDR3 protein: CSGGRSGPNTDTQYF. The CDR3 DNA is TGCAGCGGGGGGCGTAGCGGGCCCAACACAGATACGCAGTATTTT.

About this clonotype: This sequence may be a read error, since a much larger clone differs from it by one base. Since no conserved phenylalanine or tryptophan closes the CDR3, a read error is the likely cause. This chain uses TRBV7-3 with TRBJ1-1; D is ambiguous. The CDR3 extends over 14 amino acids. Between the trimmed V and J ends, which lost 6 bases and 2 bases, there was a span of 13 bases. Per the germline V gene, CDR1 is SGHTA and CDR2 is FQGTGA. DNA of the CDR3: TGTGCCAGCAGTCCTGGCCCAACCAACACTGAAGCTTTCATT. It translates to CASSPGPTNTEAFI.

With regard to this clonotype: A single base separates this from a much larger clone, so it may be a read error. This rearrangement joins TRBV5-1 to TRBJ2-4, with 9 positions matching TRBD1. This CDR3 has 14 residues. Germline loops: CDR1 SGHRS, CDR2 YFSETQ. The CDR3 protein is CVSSLDRGKNIQYF. As DNA, the CDR3 is TGCGTCAGCAGCTTGGACAGGGGCAAAAACATTCAGTACTTC.

The V and J genes are TRBV12-5 and TRBJ1-2; weak D call: TRBD1 (6 bases). Per germline, CDR1 LGHNT and CDR2 FRNRAP. Trimming left V 3 bases short and J 10 bases short, with 21 bases between. The CDR3 is 15 amino acids. The CDR3 sequence is CASGLVQGGATDYTF. CDR3 in DNA: TGTGCTAGTGGTTTAGTACAGGGCGGTGCAACTGACTACACCTTC.

In the case of this clonotype: Sequence at one end of the junction differs from germline and may be a read error. The gene calls are TRBV29-1 and TRBJ1-1; D is uncertain. The germline V gene encodes CDR1 SQVTM and CDR2 ANQGSEA. The CDR3 consists of 11 residues. The CDR3 is CSFRVNTEAFF. CDR3 nucleotides: TGCAGCTTTCGAGTGAACACCGAAGCTTTCTTT.

On this clonotype: This may be a read error: a much more frequent sequence differs by one nucleotide. The V gene is TRBV5-4, the J gene TRBJ2-2; 7 positions match TRBD2. Germline V lookup: CDR1 SGHNT, CDR2 YYREEE (reference sequence). This CDR3 is 16 amino acids long. The CDR3 here is CASSLVGGRPTGELLF. The CDR3 DNA is TGTGCCAGCAGCTTGGTCGGCGGGAGACCCACCGGGGAGCTGTTATTT.

By share of the sample, this clonotype is large. This chain connects TRBV11-2 to TRBJ2-3; D may be TRBD2 (5 bases). V lost 4 bases, J lost 8 bases, and 10 bases lay in between. CDR1 is SGHAT and CDR2 is FQNNGV in the germline V gene. The CDR3 is made up of 12 amino acids. CDR3 sequence reads: CASSSPGTTQYF. CDR3 sequence (DNA): TGTGCCAGCAGCTCCCCGGGAACTACGCAGTATTTT. The full variable domain, with the rest looked up from reference TRBV11-2 and TRBJ2-3, is EAGVAQSPRYKIIEKRQSVAFWCNPISGHATLYWYQQILGQGPKLLIQFQNNGVVDDSQLPKDRFSAERLKGVDSTLKIQPAKLEDSAVYLCASSSPGTTQYFGPGTRLTVL.

The V and J genes are TRBV20-1 and TRBJ1-2; TRBD1 is a possible D gene (5 bases). CDR1 DFQATT and CDR2 SNEGSKA come from the germline V gene (reference sequence). V lost 3 bases, J lost 1 base, and 9 bases lay in between. This CDR3 is 13 amino acids long. CDR3 nucleotide sequence: TGCAGTGCTAGGGGGCCGAGTAACTATGGCTACACCTTC. Protein: CSARGPSNYGYTF.

To note about this clonotype: A junction boundary mismatches the germline segment, possibly from a read error. This chain uses TRBV29-1 with TRBJ2-3; D possibly uses TRBD1 or TRBD2 (6 bases each). The CDR3 has 12 amino acids. CDR1 and CDR2 from the germline V gene are SQVTM and ANQGSEA. This CDR3 is CSVASGADMQYF. The CDR3 bases are TGCAGCGTTGCCTCGGGGGCAGATATGCAGTATTTT.

A word on this clonotype: A junction boundary mismatches the germline segment, possibly from a read error. The V and J genes are TRBV6-5 and TRBJ1-1; D is unresolved. Per germline, CDR1 MNHEY and CDR2 SVGAGI. This CDR3 is 16 amino acids long. The CDR3: CTSSYDLGDTTIEAFF. CDR3 sequence (DNA): TGTACCAGCAGTTACGATTTGGGAGACACGACGATTGAAGCTTTCTTT.

This clonotype was observed a handful of times. CDR3 DNA: TGTGCCATTTCGAAGGAACTCGGCAATCAGCCCCAGCATTTT. Protein sequence: CAISKELGNQPQHF. The chain uses TRBV6-1 and TRBJ1-5; no reliable D call. The CDR3 is made up of 14 amino acids. V dropped 10 bases and J dropped 2 bases, with 15 bases sitting between them. Germline CDR1 and CDR2: MNHNS and SASEGT.

Notes on this clonotype: Compared with germline, one end of the junction differs, possibly owing to a read error. The rearrangement uses TRBV29-1 and TRBJ2-7; D might be TRBD2 (5 bases). Germline V gives CDR1 SQVTM, CDR2 ANQGSEA. The CDR3 runs to 15 residues. CDR3 in DNA: TGCAGCGTAGAAGACTCCGGGATTCCCCCGTACGAGCAGTACTTC. This gives the protein CSVEDSGIPPYEQYF.